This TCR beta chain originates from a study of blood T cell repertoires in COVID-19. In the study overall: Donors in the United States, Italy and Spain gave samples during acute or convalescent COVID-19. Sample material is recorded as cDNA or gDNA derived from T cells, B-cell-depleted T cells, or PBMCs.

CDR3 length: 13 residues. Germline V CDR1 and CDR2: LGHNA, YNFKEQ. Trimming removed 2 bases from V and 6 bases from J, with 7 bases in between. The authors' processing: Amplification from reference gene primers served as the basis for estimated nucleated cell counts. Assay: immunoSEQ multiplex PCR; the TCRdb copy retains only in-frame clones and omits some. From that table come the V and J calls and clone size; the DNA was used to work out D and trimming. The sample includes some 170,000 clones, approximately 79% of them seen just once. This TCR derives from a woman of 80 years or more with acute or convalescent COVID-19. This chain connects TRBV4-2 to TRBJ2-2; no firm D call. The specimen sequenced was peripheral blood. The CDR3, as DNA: TGTGCCAGCAGCCAATTGGAGTCCGGGGAGCTGTTTTTT. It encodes CASSQLESGELFF.